This TCR beta chain comes out of a study of blood T cell repertoires in COVID-19. Germline V gene lookup returns CDR1 SGHRS and CDR2 YFSETQ. With V trimmed by 0 bases and J by 7 bases, 8 bases remained unmatched. There are 16 residues in the CDR3. The assay was immunoSEQ multiplex PCR, and TCRdb's table has in-frame clones only and misses some. The repertoire holds about 400,000 clones, with 65% to 90% as singletons. This receptor was obtained from a woman aged 55-69 years with COVID-19, enrolled during active disease. The rearrangement joins TRBV5-1 to TRBJ2-1; 9 nucleotides match TRBD2. Sample: peripheral blood. The CDR3 is CASSLGSSGNLNEQFF. CDR3 bases: TGCGCCAGCAGCTTGGGGTCTAGCGGGAACCTGAATGAGCAGTTCTTC. The variable domain in full, with the rest retrieved from reference TRBV5-1 and TRBJ2-1, is KAGVTQTPRYLIKTRGQQVTLSCSPISGHRSVSWYQQTPGQGLQFLFEYFSETQRNKGNFPGRFSGRQFSNSRSEMNVSTLELGDSALYLCASSLGSSGNLNEQFFGPGTRLTVL.